The rows below give T cell receptor beta chains drawn from one sample of a study of CD8 T cells in Susac syndrome. TCRdb itself ran the immunoSEQ multiplex PCR reads through MiXCR, one entry per CDR3 protein. The sample includes 200,000 to 250,000 distinct CDR3 sequences, roughly 92% of them seen just once. Sequencing used CD8+ T cells from PBMCs. The receptors here all came from a human donor with multiple sclerosis. Each CDR3 is given with its conserved first and last residue. The D gene is left open where the match is weak. Size is omitted from some rows. Given values are once, few, many or a class for expanded clones.

v_call	d_call	j_call	clone_size	cdr3_nt	cdr3_aa
TRBV2	-	TRBJ2-1	-	TGTGCCAGCTGGGACCACTACAATGAGCAGTTCTTC	CASWDHYNEQFF
TRBV28	-	TRBJ2-7	-	TGTGCCAGCAGTTTCGGGGTTACCGAGCAGTACTTC	CASSFGVTEQYF
TRBV20-1	-	TRBJ2-1	-	TGCAGTGCTAGCCCCGTAGGTGCGGGGGCGTACAATGAGCAGTTCTTC	CSASPVGAGAYNEQFF
TRBV10-3	TRBD1	TRBJ1-4	-	TGTGCCATCAGTGAACAGGGGGAAAAACTGTTTTTT	CAISEQGEKLFF
TRBV28	-	TRBJ1-5	-	TGTGCCAGCGAACCTCGGGGCAATCAGCCCCAGCATTTT	CASEPRGNQPQHF
TRBV4-3	-	TRBJ2-2	-	TGCGCCAGCAGCCCTGGGACAAAGGTCGGGGAGCTGTTTTTT	CASSPGTKVGELFF
TRBV20-1	TRBD2	TRBJ2-7	-	TGCAGTGCTCCGGGGAGGGACTTCTACGAGCAGTACTTC	CSAPGRDFYEQYF
TRBV29-1	-	TRBJ2-7	-	TGCAGCGTTGAACTATTCGATAGATCCTACGAGCAGTACTTC	CSVELFDRSYEQYF
TRBV9	-	TRBJ1-2	-	TGTGCCAGCAGCGTATACGGGGCTCCTGACTATGGCTACACCTTC	CASSVYGAPDYGYTF
TRBV7-9	-	TRBJ2-5	-	TGTGCCAGCAGCTTATCCCCAGGGGGGAAAGAGACCCAGTACTTC	CASSLSPGGKETQYF
TRBV30	-	TRBJ2-7	once	TGTGCCTGGAGTGTACGCCGGACACCCTACGAGCAGTACTTC	CAWSVRRTPYEQYF
TRBV9	TRBD1	TRBJ1-2	-	TGTGCCAGCAGCGCCACCGGGACAGCGGCCTATGGCTACACCTTC	CASSATGTAAYGYTF
TRBV4-1	TRBD2	TRBJ2-1	-	TGCGCCAGCAGCCAAGTTGTCGGGACTAGCGCCTACAATGAGCAGTTCTTC	CASSQVVGTSAYNEQFF
TRBV30	-	TRBJ1-1	-	TGTGCCTGGAGTGTATTAGGCACTGAAGCTTTCTTT	CAWSVLGTEAFF
TRBV13	TRBD2	TRBJ2-2	-	TGTGCCACTTACTTGACTAGCGGGAGTCCCGGGGAGCTGTTTTTT	CATYLTSGSPGELFF
TRBV12-3/TRBV12-4	-	TRBJ2-5	-	TGTGCCAGCAGGTGGCAGGGCCAAGGGACCCAGTACTTC	CASRWQGQGTQYF
TRBV10-2	-	TRBJ2-2	-	TGCGCCAGCGAACAGGGCGGGGAGCTGTTTTTT	CASEQGGELFF
TRBV14	-	TRBJ1-2	-	TGTGCCAGCAGCCAAGGAGATTTGGGGTCTTACTTTAACTATGGCTACACCTTC	CASSQGDLGSYFNYGYTF
TRBV7-9	TRBD2	TRBJ2-3	-	TGTGCCAGCAGGGGGACTAGCCCCGCAGATACGCAGTATTTT	CASRGTSPADTQYF
TRBV4-2	-	TRBJ1-1	-	TGTGCCAGCAGCCAAGCGGACGTAGCTTTCTTT	CASSQADVAFF
TRBV28	-	TRBJ1-3	-	TGTGCCAGCAGTCCCGTACGGGCTGGAAACACCATATATTTT	CASSPVRAGNTIYF
TRBV25-1	-	TRBJ2-2	once	TGTGCCAGCAGTGGTACCAGGGGGGCCGGGGAGCTGTTTTTT	CASSGTRGAGELFF
TRBV13	TRBD1	TRBJ2-5	-	TGTGCCAGCAGCAACTTGACAGGGTTAGAGACCCAGTACTTC	CASSNLTGLETQYF
TRBV6-2/TRBV6-3	-	TRBJ2-7	-	TGTGCCAGCAGTCTGGACGAAACCTACGAGCAGTACTTC	CASSLDETYEQYF
TRBV2	-	TRBJ1-5	once	TGTGCCAGCAGCCAGACAGGAGCAGTTCAGCCCCAGCATTTT	CASSQTGAVQPQHF
TRBV10-2	-	TRBJ1-2	-	TGCGCCAGCAGTGAGTCGAACCCCCCAGGGGAAGGGTACACCTTC	CASSESNPPGEGYTF
TRBV4-1	TRBD1	TRBJ1-1	-	TGCGCCAGCAGCCGCGGACAGGGAGGGAGCACTGAAGCTTTCTTT	CASSRGQGGSTEAFF
TRBV27	-	TRBJ1-1	-	TGTGCCAGCAGTCTGACCAGGACGGCGACTGAAGCTTTCTTT	CASSLTRTATEAFF
TRBV20-1	-	TRBJ1-2	-	TGCAGTGCTAGAACCCTGGGGGGGGCTAACTATGGCTACACCTTC	CSARTLGGANYGYTF
TRBV7-9	-	TRBJ1-5	-	TGTGCCAGCAGCTTAGATCCGGAGGGGACGGCGGCATTT	CASSLDPEGTAAF
TRBV9	TRBD1	TRBJ1-1	-	TGTGCCAGCAGCGCGGAAGGGGGCGGGAGCACTGAAGCTTTCTTT	CASSAEGGGSTEAFF
TRBV2	TRBD1	TRBJ2-7	-	TGTGCCAGCTGGGGGACAGGGTCAAGCTCCTACGAGCAGTACTTC	CASWGTGSSSYEQYF
TRBV27	-	TRBJ2-1	-	TGTGCCAGCAGCTTAGGGTTCTACAATGAGCAGTTCTTC	CASSLGFYNEQFF
TRBV6-2/TRBV6-3	-	TRBJ1-1	-	TGTGCCAGCAGTCGCGACAGGTCAGACATAAACACTGAAGCTTTCTTT	CASSRDRSDINTEAFF
TRBV12-3/TRBV12-4	-	TRBJ1-5	-	TGTGCCAGCAGTTTCGCAGGGCCAGGGCCCCAGCATTTT	CASSFAGPGPQHF
TRBV6-5	TRBD1	TRBJ2-7	-	TGTGCCAGCAGTTACTCTTCTTCGGCTGGACAGGGGCGCCCCAACGAGCAGTACTTC	CASSYSSSAGQGRPNEQYF
TRBV5-6	-	TRBJ2-7	-	TGTGCCAGCAGCTTCGGCGGTAGCCACGAGCAGTACTTC	CASSFGGSHEQYF
TRBV7-3	-	TRBJ2-1	-	TGTGCCAGCAGCTTAGGTCGGGGGCAGTTACTCAATGAGCAGTTCTTC	CASSLGRGQLLNEQFF
TRBV2	-	TRBJ1-1	once	TGTGCCAGCAGCCCTACAGGGATTGGATTCGGCACTGAAGCTTTCTTT	CASSPTGIGFGTEAFF
TRBV7-6	-	TRBJ2-7	-	TGTGCCAGCAGCTTAGGCGAACGGGTTAGCTCCTACGAGCAGTACTTC	CASSLGERVSSYEQYF
TRBV7-9	-	TRBJ2-1	-	TGTGCCAGCAGCGCCGGGCCCAATGAGCAGTTCTTC	CASSAGPNEQFF
TRBV19	-	TRBJ2-1	-	TGTGCCACCTTTAACAATGAGCAGTTCTTC	CATFNNEQFF
TRBV10-3	-	TRBJ2-7	-	TGTGCCATCAGTGGACCGGGCTTCAGCTCCTACGAGCAGTACTTC	CAISGPGFSSYEQYF
TRBV7-9	-	TRBJ2-3	-	TGTGCCAGCAGCATGATGTCTAGCACAGATACGCAGTATTTT	CASSMMSSTDTQYF